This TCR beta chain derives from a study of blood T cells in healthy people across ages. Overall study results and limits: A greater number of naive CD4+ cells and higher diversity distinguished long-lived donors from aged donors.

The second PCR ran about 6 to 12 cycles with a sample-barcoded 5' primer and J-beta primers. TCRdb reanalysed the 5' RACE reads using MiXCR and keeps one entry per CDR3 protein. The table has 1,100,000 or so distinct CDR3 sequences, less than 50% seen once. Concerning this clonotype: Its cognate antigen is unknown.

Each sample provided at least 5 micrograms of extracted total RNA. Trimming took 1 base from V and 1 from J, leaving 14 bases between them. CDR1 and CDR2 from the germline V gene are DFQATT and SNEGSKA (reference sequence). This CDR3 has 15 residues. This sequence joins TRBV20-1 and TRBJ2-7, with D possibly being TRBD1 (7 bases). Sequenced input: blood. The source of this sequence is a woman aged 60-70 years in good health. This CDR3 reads CSARVATGRSYEQYF. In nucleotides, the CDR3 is TGCAGTGCTAGAGTCGCGACAGGGAGGTCCTACGAGCAGTACTTC.